What follows are 28 T cell receptor beta chains derived from one specimen sequenced in a study of shared clonotypes between healthy human individuals. Data came from immunoSEQ multiplex PCR; TCRdb stores just in-frame clones and leaves some out. The repertoire holds about 580,000 clones, with about 98% as singletons. Naive-designated CD8 cells lacked CD45RO, were positively enriched for CCR7, and omitted terminally differentiated effector memory CD45RA+ cells. The specimen sequenced was naive CD8+ T cells sorted from blood. These TCRs come from a man aged 25-45 years in good health.

J is TRBJ2-5 and V is TRBV5-1; no clear D gene. The germline gives CDR1 SGHRS, CDR2 YFSETQ. The CDR3 covers 15 residues. V was pared by 0 bases and J by 5 bases, with 14 bases between. The CDR3 sequence is CASSLEGLRFETQYF. As DNA, the CDR3 is TGCGCCAGCAGCTTGGAGGGTCTTCGGTTTGAGACCCAGTACTTC.

The chain joins TRBV9 to TRBJ2-4; 13 positions agree with TRBD2. The germline CDR1 and CDR2 sequences are SGDLS and YYNGEE. V lost 4 bases and J lost 10; bases outside the gene matches: 5. CDR3 length equals 14 residues. The CDR3 region has the DNA TGTGCCAGCAGCCCCTCGACTAGCGGGGGGATTCAGTACTTC. As protein: CASSPSTSGGIQYF.

The chain links TRBV27 to TRBJ2-7, with D possibly being TRBD2 (7 bases). V shed 2 bases and J shed 0 bases, with 14 bases lying between them. CDR3 size: 16 residues. CDR1 MNHEY and CDR2 SMNVEV come from the germline V gene (reference sequence). The CDR3 here is CASSLRGGRPSYEQYF. The CDR3, as DNA: TGTGCCAGCAGTTTAAGGGGGGGCAGGCCCTCCTACGAGCAGTACTTC.

The chain recombines TRBV2 with TRBJ1-1; D uncertain. Deletions cut 2 bases from V and 5 bases from J, with 9 bases between. The CDR3 runs 13 residues. CDR1 is SNHLY and CDR2 is FYNNEI in the germline V gene. The DNA of the CDR3 is TGTGCCAGCAGTGAAAACGGAAGAACTGAAGCTTTCTTT. Its translation is CASSENGRTEAFF.

The chain links TRBV7-9 to TRBJ2-7; no definite D call. Germline assignment: CDR1 SEHNR and CDR2 FQNEAQ (reference sequence). V was pared by 4 bases and J by 6 bases, with 10 bases between. The CDR3 contains 12 residues. CDR3 sequence reads: CASSSGAPEQYF. CDR3 sequence (DNA): TGTGCCAGCAGCTCTGGAGCACCCGAGCAGTACTTC.

The rearrangement joins TRBV7-3 to TRBJ1-2, with no clear D. The germline CDR1 and CDR2 sequences are SGHTA and FQGTGA. The CDR3 is 14 residues long. The germline V and J ends were trimmed by 2 bases and 1 base, with 8 bases remaining between them. The CDR3 DNA reads TGTGCCAGCAGCTTAGGTGGGGATAACTATGGCTACACCTTC. Translated, it gives CASSLGGDNYGYTF.

The table lists this clone with a count of one. This sequence joins TRBV10-3 and TRBJ2-7, with D hard to call. Trimming removed 10 bases at V and 6 bases at J, with 13 bases between. The CDR3 runs to 11 residues. CDR1 is ENHRY, CDR2 SYGVKD, per germline. DNA for the CDR3: TGTGCCACCCCCTGGGGATGCGAGCAGTACTTC. The encoded protein is CATPWGCEQYF.

The chain links TRBV20-1 to TRBJ2-1; D is unclear. V lost 1 base and J lost 9, with 4 bases in between. The germline V gene has CDR1 DFQATT and CDR2 SNEGSKA (reference sequence). The CDR3 length is 10 residues. The CDR3 bases are TGCAGTGCTAGAGGGGGTGAGCAGTTCTTC. This encodes CSARGGEQFF.

The gene calls are TRBV11-2 and TRBJ1-5; D unresolved. CDR1 SGHAT and CDR2 FQNNGV come from the germline V gene. V gave up 5 bases and J gave up 2 bases, with 16 bases separating them. The CDR3 runs 16 residues. The CDR3 DNA is TGTGCCAGCAGCCCATTATACGGGCAGCGCAATCAGCCCCAGCATTTT. Protein sequence: CASSPLYGQRNQPQHF.

V is TRBV27 and J is TRBJ2-3; no reliable D call. V gave up 5 bases and J gave up 4 bases, with 16 bases separating them. In germline, CDR1 is MNHEY, CDR2 SMNVEV (reference sequence). This CDR3 is built from 15 residues. The CDR3 spells CASSPQQIRADTQYF. For the CDR3, the DNA is TGTGCCAGCAGTCCTCAACAAATAAGGGCAGATACGCAGTATTTT.

On this clone: Other DNA sequences of this sample code for an identical CDR3. J is TRBJ2-7 and V is TRBV6-5; 7 bases agree with TRBD1. The V and J ends lost 2 bases and 3 bases, in that order; junction bases with no gene match: 1. The CDR3 is made up of 13 amino acids. CDR1 is MNHEY and CDR2 is SVGAGI in the germline V gene. The CDR3 DNA reads TGTGCCAGCAGTTACCGACAGGGCTACGAGCAGTACTTC. Protein sequence: CASSYRQGYEQYF.

This sequence joins TRBV7-7 and TRBJ2-6, with 7 bases fitting TRBD1. Losses at the gene ends were 1 base for V and 0 bases for J; bases not matched to a gene: 3. Germline lookup yields CDR1 SSHAT and CDR2 FNYEAQ (reference sequence). This CDR3 is 17 amino acids long. The CDR3 spells CASSLGDSSSGANVLTF. The CDR3 bases are TGTGCCAGCAGCTTAGGGGACAGTTCCTCTGGGGCCAACGTCCTGACTTTC. Drawing the rest from reference TRBV7-7 and TRBJ2-6, the complete variable domain is GAGVSQSPRYKVTKRGQDVTLRCDPISSHATLYWYQQALGQGPEFLTYFNYEAQPDKSGLPSDRFSAERPEGSISTLTIQRTEQRDSAMYRCASSLGDSSSGANVLTFGAGSRLTVL.

The chain uses TRBV28 and TRBJ1-5, with D perhaps matching TRBD1 (6 bases). The ends were cut back, 5 bases at V and 4 bases at J, with 15 bases in the middle. The CDR3 runs 15 residues. Looked up from germline, CDR1 is MDHEN and CDR2 is SYDVKM. CDR3 bases: TGTGCCAGCAGTCCGACGCAGAGGGGGAATCAGCCCCAGCATTTT. Amino acid sequence: CASSPTQRGNQPQHF.

CDR3 sequence: CASSIFQAGNTIYF. The CDR3 DNA is TGTGCCAGTAGTATCTTTCAGGCTGGAAACACCATATATTTT. This sequence joins TRBV19 and TRBJ1-3; D uncertain. V dropped 3 bases and J dropped 2 bases, with 8 bases sitting between them. Germline CDR1 LNHDA, CDR2 SQIVND (reference sequence). The CDR3 extends over 14 amino acids.

This chain uses TRBV28 with TRBJ2-2; 8 nucleotides match TRBD1. The CDR3 is 15 residues long. Germline lookup yields CDR1 MDHEN and CDR2 SYDVKM. With V trimmed by 5 bases and J by 5 bases, 7 bases remained unmatched. The CDR3 bases are TGTGCCAGCAGTCCCACGGACAGGGTAACCGGGGAGCTGTTTTTT. It encodes CASSPTDRVTGELFF.

In the case of this clone: Other DNA sequences from this sample encode an identical CDR3 as well. The V call is TRBV27, the J call TRBJ2-7, with 12 bases fitting TRBD2. CDR3 size: 14 residues. Germline V CDR1 and CDR2: MNHEY, SMNVEV (reference sequence). The junction had 4 bases not matched to a gene; V was cut back by 5 bases and J by 5 bases. For the CDR3, the DNA is TGTGCCAGCAGTCCCGGACTAGCGGGACACGAGCAGTACTTC. It encodes CASSPGLAGHEQYF.

The chain couples TRBV4-1 to TRBJ2-6, with 10 positions matching TRBD1. CDR3 size: 18 residues. The junction had 7 bases not matched to a gene; V was cut back by 2 bases and J by 3 bases. Germline V gene lookup returns CDR1 MGHRA and CDR2 YSYEKL. The CDR3 DNA is TGCGCCAGCAGCCAAACTGGACAGGGGGACTTTGGGGCCAACGTCCTGACTTTC. It codes for CASSQTGQGDFGANVLTF.

The chain employs TRBV27 and TRBJ2-4, with 15 positions matching TRBD2. Germline CDR1 and CDR2: MNHEY and SMNVEV (reference sequence). The CDR3 is 17 amino acids. The V gene end was trimmed by 6 bases and the J gene end by 6 bases; junction bases not matched to a gene: 9. CDR3 in DNA: TGTGCCAGCAGCGGACTAGCGGGAGGGCCTGGGGTAAACATTCAGTACTTC. Translating gives CASSGLAGGPGVNIQYF.

This CDR3 reads CAISESLGTDSYEQYF. The CDR3 DNA follows: TGTGCCATCAGTGAGTCCTTGGGGACTGATTCCTACGAGCAGTACTTC. This chain connects TRBV10-3 to TRBJ2-7, with a weak D call TRBD2 (6 bases). V was pared by 0 bases and J by 1 base, with 13 bases between. This CDR3 region has 16 residues. Germline-derived CDR1 and CDR2 are ENHRY and SYGVKD.

The chain couples TRBV11-2 to TRBJ2-5; possible D gene TRBD2, 5 bases. The V end was cut by 5 bases, the J end by 9 bases, with 13 bases between. This CDR3 is built from 12 residues. Germline-derived CDR1 and CDR2 are SGHAT and FQNNGV. The CDR3 sequence is CASSEVRVPQYF. CDR3 bases: TGTGCCAGCAGCGAAGTGAGGGTGCCCCAGTACTTC.

This chain uses TRBV5-6 with TRBJ1-2, with 7 positions matching TRBD1. Germline-derived CDR1 and CDR2 are SGHDT and YYEEEE. The trim removed 4 bases at V and 2 bases at J, leaving 8 bases unmatched. This CDR3 is 15 amino acids long. Here the CDR3 DNA reads TGTGCCAGCAGCGAACAGGGGAGGTTGAACTATGGCTACACCTTC. It yields the protein CASSEQGRLNYGYTF.

The chain has TRBV19 and TRBJ2-7; D is undetermined. V lost 6 bases and J 4 bases, leaving 13 bases between the germline ends. Germline V CDR1 and CDR2: LNHDA, SQIVND (reference sequence). This CDR3 is 13 amino acids long. The CDR3 spells CASSLRVGYEQYF. In DNA form, the CDR3 reads TGTGCCAGTAGCTTGCGTGTAGGGTACGAGCAGTACTTC.

This sequence joins TRBV9 and TRBJ1-1, with 10 bases identical to TRBD1. This CDR3 comprises 16 residues. Per the germline V gene, CDR1 is SGDLS and CDR2 is YYNGEE. Trimming took 2 bases from V and 4 from J; bases not matched to a gene: 8. CDR3 loop: CASSVQTGGVGTEAFF. The DNA of the CDR3 is TGTGCCAGCAGCGTTCAGACAGGGGGCGTCGGCACTGAAGCTTTCTTT.

This rearrangement joins TRBV11-2 to TRBJ2-7; D not certain. This CDR3 is built from 13 residues. The V and J ends lost 1 base and 1 base respectively, with 5 bases between them. Per germline, CDR1 SGHAT and CDR2 FQNNGV. CDR3 nucleotide sequence: TGTGCCAGCAGCTTAGCGAGATCCTACGAGCAGTACTTC. Its translation is CASSLARSYEQYF.

The chain recombines TRBV7-2 with TRBJ2-5; 13 bases line up with TRBD2. The length of the CDR3 is 18 residues. Looked up from germline, CDR1 is SGHTA and CDR2 is FQGNSA. V lost 5 bases and J lost 4; bases outside the gene matches: 13. The CDR3 DNA follows: TGTGCCAGCAGCCGAACTAGCGGGAGGGCCGGGGGCGGAGAGACCCAGTACTTC. The encoded protein is CASSRTSGRAGGGETQYF.

The DNA of the CDR3 is TGTGCCAGCAGAACGACAGGGGGCGACACTGAAGCTTTCTTT. Translating it yields CASRTTGGDTEAFF. This sequence joins TRBV13 and TRBJ1-1; TRBD1 matches 10 bases. Germline V gene sequence: CDR1 PRHDT, CDR2 FYEKMQ (reference sequence). This CDR3 region has 14 residues. The J segment lost 3 bases and the V segment lost 6 bases, leaving 4 bases of the junction unmatched.

The V and J genes are TRBV6-4 and TRBJ2-3; D gene unclear. The CDR3 extends over 12 amino acids. Germline V CDR1 and CDR2: MRHNA, SNTAGT. The V gene lost 3 bases and the J gene lost 1 base, with 2 bases spanning the gap. CDR3: CASSDGTDTQYF. CDR3 sequence (DNA): TGTGCCAGCAGTGATGGCACAGATACGCAGTATTTT.

This chain connects TRBV19 to TRBJ2-7, with 7 positions matching TRBD2. With V trimmed by 6 bases and J by 4 bases, 9 bases remained unmatched. This CDR3 comprises 14 residues. Germline CDR1 LNHDA, CDR2 SQIVND (reference sequence). The CDR3 bases are TGTGCCAGTAGGACCACAGGCGGGGGATACGAGCAGTACTTC. Translating gives CASRTTGGGYEQYF.